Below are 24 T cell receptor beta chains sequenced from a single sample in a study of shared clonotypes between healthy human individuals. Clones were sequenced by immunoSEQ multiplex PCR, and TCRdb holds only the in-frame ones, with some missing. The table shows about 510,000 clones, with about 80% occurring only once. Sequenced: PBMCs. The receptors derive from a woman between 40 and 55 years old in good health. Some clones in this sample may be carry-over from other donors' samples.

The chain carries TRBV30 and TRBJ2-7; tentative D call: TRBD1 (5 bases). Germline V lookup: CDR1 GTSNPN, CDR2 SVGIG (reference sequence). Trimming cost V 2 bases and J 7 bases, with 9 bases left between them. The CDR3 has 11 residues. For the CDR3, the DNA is TGTGCCTGGAGTCTGACAGAGGAGCAGTACTTC. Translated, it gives CAWSLTEEQYF.

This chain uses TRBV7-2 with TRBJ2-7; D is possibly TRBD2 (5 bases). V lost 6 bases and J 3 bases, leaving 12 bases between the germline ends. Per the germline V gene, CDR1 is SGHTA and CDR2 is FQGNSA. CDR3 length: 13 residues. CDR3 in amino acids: CASSPSEGYEQYF. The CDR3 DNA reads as TGTGCCAGCAGTCCATCCGAGGGCTACGAGCAGTACTTC.

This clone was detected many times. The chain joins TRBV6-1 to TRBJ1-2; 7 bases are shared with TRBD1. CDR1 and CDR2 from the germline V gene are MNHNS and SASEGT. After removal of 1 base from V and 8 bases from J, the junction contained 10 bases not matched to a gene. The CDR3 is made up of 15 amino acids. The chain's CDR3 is CASSEGWGQPPGYTF. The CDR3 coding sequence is TGTGCCAGCAGTGAAGGGTGGGGACAGCCCCCCGGCTACACCTTC.

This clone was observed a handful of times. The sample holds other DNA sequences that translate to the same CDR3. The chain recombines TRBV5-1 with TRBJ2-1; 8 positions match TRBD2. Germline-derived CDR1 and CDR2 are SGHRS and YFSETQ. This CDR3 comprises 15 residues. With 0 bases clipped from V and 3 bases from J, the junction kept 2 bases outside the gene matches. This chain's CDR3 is CASSLETSGYNEQFF. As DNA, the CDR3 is TGCGCCAGCAGCTTGGAAACTAGCGGCTACAATGAGCAGTTCTTC.

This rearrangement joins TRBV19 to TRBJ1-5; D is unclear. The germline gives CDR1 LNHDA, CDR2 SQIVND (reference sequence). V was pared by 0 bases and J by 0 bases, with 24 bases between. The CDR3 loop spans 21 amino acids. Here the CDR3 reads CASSIDRSATDGRLSNQPQHF. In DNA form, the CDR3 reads TGTGCCAGTAGTATAGATCGATCCGCCACTGACGGCCGCCTTAGCAATCAGCCCCAGCATTTT.

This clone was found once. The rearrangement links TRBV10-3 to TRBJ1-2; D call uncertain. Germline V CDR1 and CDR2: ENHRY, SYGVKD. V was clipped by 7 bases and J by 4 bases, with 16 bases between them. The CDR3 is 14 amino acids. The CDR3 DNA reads TGTGCCATCACCTTGAACCCAACGTCCTATGGCTACACCTTC. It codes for CAITLNPTSYGYTF.

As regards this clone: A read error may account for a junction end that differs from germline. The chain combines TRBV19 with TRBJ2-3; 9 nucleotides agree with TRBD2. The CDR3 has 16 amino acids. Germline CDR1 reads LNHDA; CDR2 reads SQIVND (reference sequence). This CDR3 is CTSSIVGSGSADTQYF. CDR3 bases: TGTACCAGTAGTATAGTCGGTAGCGGGAGCGCAGATACGCAGTATTTT.

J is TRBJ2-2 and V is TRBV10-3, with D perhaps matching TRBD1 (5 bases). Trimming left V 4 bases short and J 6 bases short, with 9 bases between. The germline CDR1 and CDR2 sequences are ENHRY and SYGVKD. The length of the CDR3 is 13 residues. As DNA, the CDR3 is TGTGCCATCAGTGCGGCAGGGTCCGGGGAGCTGTTTTTT. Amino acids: CAISAAGSGELFF.

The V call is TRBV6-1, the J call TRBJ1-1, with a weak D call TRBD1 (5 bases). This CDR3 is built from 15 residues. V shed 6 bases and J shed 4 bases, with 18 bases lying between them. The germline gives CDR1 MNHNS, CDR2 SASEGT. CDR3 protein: CASRRLGQGGTEAFF. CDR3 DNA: TGTGCCAGCAGACGGCTGGGGCAGGGTGGCACTGAAGCTTTCTTT.

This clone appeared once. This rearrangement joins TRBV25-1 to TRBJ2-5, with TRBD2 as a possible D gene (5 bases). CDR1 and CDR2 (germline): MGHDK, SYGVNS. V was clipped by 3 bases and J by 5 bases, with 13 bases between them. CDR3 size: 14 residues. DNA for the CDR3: TGTGCCAGCAGTGACCCGAGGGTAGGGGAGACCCAGTACTTC. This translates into CASSDPRVGETQYF.

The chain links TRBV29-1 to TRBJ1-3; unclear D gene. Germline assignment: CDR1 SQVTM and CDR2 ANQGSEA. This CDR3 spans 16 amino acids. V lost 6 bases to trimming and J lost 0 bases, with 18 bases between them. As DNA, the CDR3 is TGCAGCGTCGATGCCCGCCCGGGGAGCTCTGGAAACACCATATATTTT. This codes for CSVDARPGSSGNTIYF.

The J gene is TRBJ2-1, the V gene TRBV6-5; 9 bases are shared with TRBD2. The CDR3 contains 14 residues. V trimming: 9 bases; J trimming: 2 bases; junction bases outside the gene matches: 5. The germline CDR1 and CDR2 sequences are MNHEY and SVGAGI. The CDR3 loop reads CASPAGGTYNEQFF. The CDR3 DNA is TGTGCCAGTCCAGCGGGAGGAACCTACAATGAGCAGTTCTTC.

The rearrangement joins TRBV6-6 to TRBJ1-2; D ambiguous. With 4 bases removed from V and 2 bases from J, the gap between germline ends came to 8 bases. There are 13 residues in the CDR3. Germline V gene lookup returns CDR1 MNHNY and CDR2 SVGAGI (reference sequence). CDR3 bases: TGTGCCAGCAGTTTAGGGCGAAACTATGGCTACACCTTC. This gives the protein CASSLGRNYGYTF.

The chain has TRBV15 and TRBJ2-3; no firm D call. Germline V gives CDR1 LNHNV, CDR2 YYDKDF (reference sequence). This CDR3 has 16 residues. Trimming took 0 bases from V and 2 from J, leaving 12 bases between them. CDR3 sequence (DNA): TGTGCCACCAGCAGAGATAAGGGCACCTACACAGATACGCAGTATTTT. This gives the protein CATSRDKGTYTDTQYF. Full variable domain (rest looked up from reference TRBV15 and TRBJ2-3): DAMVIQNPRYQVTQFGKPVTLSCSQTLNHNVMYWYQQKSSQAPKLLFHYYDKDFNNEADTPDNFQSRRPNTSFCFLDIRSPGLGDTAMYLCATSRDKGTYTDTQYFGPGTRLTVL.

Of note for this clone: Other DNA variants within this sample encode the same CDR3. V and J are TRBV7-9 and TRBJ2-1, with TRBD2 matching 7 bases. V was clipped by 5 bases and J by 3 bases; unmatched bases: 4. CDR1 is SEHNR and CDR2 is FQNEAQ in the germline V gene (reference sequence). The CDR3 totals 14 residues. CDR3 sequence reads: CASSQTSRYNEQFF. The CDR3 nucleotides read TGTGCCAGCAGCCAGACTAGCCGCTACAATGAGCAGTTCTTC.

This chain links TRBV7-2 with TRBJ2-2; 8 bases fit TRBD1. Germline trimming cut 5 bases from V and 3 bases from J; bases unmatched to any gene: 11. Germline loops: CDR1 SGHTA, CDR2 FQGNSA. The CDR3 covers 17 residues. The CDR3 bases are TGTGCCAGCAGCGTGGACAGGGCTCGGATCGACACCGGGGAGCTGTTTTTT. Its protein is CASSVDRARIDTGELFF.

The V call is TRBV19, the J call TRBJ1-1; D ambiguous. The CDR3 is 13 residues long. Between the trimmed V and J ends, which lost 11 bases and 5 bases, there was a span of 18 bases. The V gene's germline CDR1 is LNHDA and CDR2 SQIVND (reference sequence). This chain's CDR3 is CACRSMSATEAFF. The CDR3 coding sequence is TGTGCCTGCAGAAGTATGTCCGCGACTGAAGCTTTCTTT. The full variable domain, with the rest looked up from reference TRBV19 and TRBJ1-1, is DGGITQSPKYLFRKEGQNVTLSCEQNLNHDAMYWYRQDPGQGLRLIYYSQIVNDFQKGDIAEGYSVSREKKESFPLTVTSAQKNPTAFYLCACRSMSATEAFFGQGTRLTVV.

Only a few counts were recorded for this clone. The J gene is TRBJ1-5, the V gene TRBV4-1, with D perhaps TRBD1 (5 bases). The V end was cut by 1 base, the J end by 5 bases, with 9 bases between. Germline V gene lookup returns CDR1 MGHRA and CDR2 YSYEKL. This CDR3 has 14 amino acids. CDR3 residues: CASSQGWGYQPQHF. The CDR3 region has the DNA TGCGCCAGCAGCCAAGGATGGGGGTATCAGCCCCAGCATTTT.

The CDR3 sequence: CASFNPGVKKNTIYF. CDR3 DNA: TGTGCCAGCTTCAACCCAGGGGTAAAGAAAAACACCATATATTTT. The rearrangement joins TRBV21-1 to TRBJ1-3; the table's D call of TRBD1 was not tested on the DNA. TRBV21-1 is assigned pseudogene status. This CDR3 has 15 residues.

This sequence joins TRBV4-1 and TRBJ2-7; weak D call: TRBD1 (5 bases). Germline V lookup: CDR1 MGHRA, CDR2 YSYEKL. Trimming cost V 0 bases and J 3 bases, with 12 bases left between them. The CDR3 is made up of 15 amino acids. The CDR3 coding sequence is TGCGCCAGCAGCCAAGATCGGAACAGGTACTACGAGCAGTACTTC. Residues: CASSQDRNRYYEQYF.

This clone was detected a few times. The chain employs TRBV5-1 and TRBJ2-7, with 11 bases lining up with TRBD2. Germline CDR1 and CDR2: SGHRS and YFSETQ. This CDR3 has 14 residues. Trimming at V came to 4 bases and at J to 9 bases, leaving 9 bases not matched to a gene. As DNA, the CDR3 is TGCGCCAGCAGCCCGGGACTAGCGGAGGGTAGGCAGTACTTC. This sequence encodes CASSPGLAEGRQYF.

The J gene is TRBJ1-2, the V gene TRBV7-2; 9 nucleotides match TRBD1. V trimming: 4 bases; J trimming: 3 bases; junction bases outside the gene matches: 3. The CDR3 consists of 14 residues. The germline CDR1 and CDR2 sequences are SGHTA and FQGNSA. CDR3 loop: CASSSRQGDYGYTF. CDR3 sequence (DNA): TGTGCCAGCAGCTCCCGACAGGGGGACTATGGCTACACCTTC.

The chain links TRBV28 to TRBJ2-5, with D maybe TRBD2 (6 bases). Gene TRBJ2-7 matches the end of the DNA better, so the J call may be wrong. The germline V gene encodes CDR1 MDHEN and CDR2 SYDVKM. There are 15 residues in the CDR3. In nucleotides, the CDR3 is TGTGCCAGCAGCCAGGGTGCTAGCGTCGTATACGAGCAGTACTTC. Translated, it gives CASSQGASVVYEQYF.

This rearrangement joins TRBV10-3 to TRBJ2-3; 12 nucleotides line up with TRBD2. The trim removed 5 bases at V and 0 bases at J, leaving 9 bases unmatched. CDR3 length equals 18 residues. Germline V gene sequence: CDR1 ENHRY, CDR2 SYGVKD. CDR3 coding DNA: TGTGCCATCAGTACGGGACTAGCGGGCGCCGCTAGCACAGATACGCAGTATTTT. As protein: CAISTGLAGAASTDTQYF.